This TCR beta chain was recorded in a study of blood T cell repertoires in COVID-19. Study-level background: COVID-19 samples collected from the United States, Italy and Spain covered acute and convalescent phases. PBMCs, B-cell-depleted T cells, or T cells were the source of the cDNA or gDNA that made up the material.

Authors' processing steps: Amplified reference gene primers provided the basis for estimating nucleated cell counts. Here immunoSEQ multiplex PCR was the method, and the copy in TCRdb shows in-frame clones only, minus some. For V, J and clone size, that table is used; D and trimming come from the DNA. The sample yields under 200,000 clones, about 89% seen once. V shed 3 bases and J shed 7 bases, with 16 bases lying between them. This CDR3 region has 14 residues. In germline, CDR1 is LNHDA, CDR2 SQIVND (reference sequence). The chain has TRBV19 and TRBJ2-7; TRBD1 is a possible D gene (7 bases). The specimen was peripheral blood. The receptor was isolated from a man in his 70s with acute or convalescent COVID-19. The CDR3 loop reads CASSIQPTGREQYF. CDR3 coding DNA: TGTGCCAGTAGTATTCAACCGACAGGGAGGGAGCAGTACTTC.